The rows below give T cell receptor beta chains drawn from one sample of a study of cytomegalovirus exposure and HLA in healthy donors. Clones were read by immunoSEQ multiplex PCR, and TCRdb kept only the in-frame ones, dropping some. The table gives about 35,000 clones; the top ten clones make up approximately 5% of it. Sequenced sample: PBMCs. These receptors all come from a woman between 40 and 55 years old in good health and CMV-seropositive. The CDR3 runs from the conserved cysteine through the conserved F or W. A D gene is named only where the DNA matches it firmly. Some rows have no size entry. The others give once, few or many, or a class for an expanded clone.

TRBD2 | - | TRBJ2-3 | TRBV29-1 | TGCAGCGTTGAGGGGGGGAGGGCCGGAGATACGCAGTATTTT | CSVEGGRAGDTQYF
TRBD1 | medium-sized | TRBJ2-1 | TRBV18 | TGTGCCAGCTCCCGAATCGGGACAGAAGGGGACAATGAGCAGTTCTTC | CASSRIGTEGDNEQFF
TRBD1 | - | TRBJ2-1 | TRBV30 | TGTGCCTGGAGTGGAGGACAGGGGATCTACAATGAGCAGTTCTTC | CAWSGGQGIYNEQFF
- | - | TRBJ2-1 | TRBV5-1 | TGCGCCAGCAGCTTGGCGGCGGACTCCGACAATGAGCAGTTCTTC | CASSLAADSDNEQFF
- | - | TRBJ1-2 | TRBV30 | TGTGCCATAGAAACAGGGCCCTATGGCTACACCTTC | CAIETGPYGYTF
- | - | TRBJ2-1 | TRBV19 | TGTGCCAGTACCCTTACAGGGTGGGACTACAATGAGCAGTTCTTC | CASTLTGWDYNEQFF
TRBD1 | - | TRBJ1-1 | TRBV30 | TGTGCCTGGAGTTCCGGGACAGAAGAAGCTTTCTTT | CAWSSGTEEAFF
TRBD1 | - | TRBJ1-1 | TRBV30 | TGTGCCTGGAGTACTACAGGGGGTGGTGTAGCTTTCTTT | CAWSTTGGGVAFF
- | - | TRBJ1-1 | TRBV7-3 | TGTGCCAGCAGCTTGGGGGGTGGCACTGAAGCTTTCTTT | CASSLGGGTEAFF
- | - | TRBJ2-2 | TRBV30 | TGTGCCTGGAGCGGGGGGAACACCGGGGAGCTGTTTTTT | CAWSGGNTGELFF
- | - | TRBJ1-1 | TRBV6-5 | TGTGCCAGCAGTTACTCGGGGGCAACAGTAGCTTTCTTT | CASSYSGATVAFF
- | - | TRBJ2-5 | TRBV28 | TGTGCCAGCAGTGTAGAGGAGGGGGCTAGTAGACAAGAGACCCAGTACTTC | CASSVEEGASRQETQYF
- | - | TRBJ1-1 | TRBV7-8 | TGTGCCAGCAGCCGTATGGCAGGGCGGAGCACTGAAGCTTTCTTT | CASSRMAGRSTEAFF
TRBD1 | - | TRBJ1-1 | TRBV4-2 | TGTGCCAGCAGCCAGGGGCAGGTACGGACAGGGAGGACTGAAGCTTTCTTT | CASSQGQVRTGRTEAFF
- | - | TRBJ1-2 | TRBV9 | TGTGCCAGCAGCGTAGTTAACAGGGTGGATGGCTACACCTTC | CASSVVNRVDGYTF
- | - | TRBJ1-2 | TRBV6-5 | TGTGCCAGCAGACAGGGCTTTGGCTACACCTTC | CASRQGFGYTF
- | - | TRBJ2-2 | TRBV11-2 | TGTGCCAGCAGCGCACCCGGGACTTGGACCGGGGAGCTGTTTTTT | CASSAPGTWTGELFF
- | - | TRBJ2-3 | TRBV18 | TGTGCCAGCTCTTTAACGGGGACAGATACGCAGTATTTT | CASSLTGTDTQYF
TRBD2 | - | TRBJ2-7 | TRBV30 | TGTGCCTGGAGAATAGCGGGGATCTACGAGCAGTACTTC | CAWRIAGIYEQYF
- | - | TRBJ2-7 | TRBV7-9 | TGTGCCAGCAGCCCACCCTCAGGACTCTCCTACGAGCAGTACTTC | CASSPPSGLSYEQYF
TRBD2 | - | TRBJ2-7 | TRBV2 | TGTGCCAGCAGACTCAGCGGGAGCTCCTACGAGCAGTACTTC | CASRLSGSSYEQYF
- | - | TRBJ1-5 | TRBV6-1 | TGTGCCAGCAGTGAATGGTCACAGGGCAATCAGCCCCAGCATTTT | CASSEWSQGNQPQHF
TRBD1 | - | TRBJ2-7 | TRBV25-1 | TGTGCCAGCAGTGAATTAGGACAGGCCTACGAGCAGTACTTC | CASSELGQAYEQYF
TRBD2 | - | TRBJ2-7 | TRBV10-1 | TGCGCCAGCAGTAAGGGGACTAGCGGGAGCTCCTACGAGCAGTACTTC | CASSKGTSGSSYEQYF
TRBD2 | - | TRBJ2-3 | TRBV30 | TGTGCCTGGAGAGCTAGCGGTGCCAACACAGATACGCAGTATTTT | CAWRASGANTDTQYF
- | - | TRBJ1-1 | TRBV7-9 | TGTGCCAGCAGCCGCCCTGGAGGGAACACTGAAGCTTTCTTT | CASSRPGGNTEAFF
TRBD2 | - | TRBJ2-1 | TRBV7-3 | TGTGCCAGCAGCTTAACCGCAGAAAGCGGGACTATCTCCTACAATGAGCAGTTCTTC | CASSLTAESGTISYNEQFF
TRBD1 | - | TRBJ2-4 | TRBV29-1 | TGCAGCGTTGATTCGGGACAGGGGGCGATTAACATTCAGTACTTC | CSVDSGQGAINIQYF
- | - | TRBJ2-1 | TRBV6-5 | TGTGCCACCTCGTCAGGGATTGACAATGAGCAGTTCTTC | CATSSGIDNEQFF
TRBD1 | - | TRBJ2-3 | TRBV28 | TGTGCCAGCACCCACCAGGGGGCAGATACGCAGTATTTT | CASTHQGADTQYF
- | - | TRBJ1-1 | TRBV30 | TGTGCCTGGAGCGCAATTTTCGGGTTTGTTTCGGATACTGAAGCTTTCTTT | CAWSAIFGFVSDTEAFF
- | - | TRBJ2-7 | TRBV15 | TGTGCCACCAGCAGAGAAAGGACACGGACCTACGAGCAGTACTTC | CATSRERTRTYEQYF
- | - | TRBJ2-7 | TRBV19 | TGTGCCAGTAGTCCCGGAGGCTCCTACGAGCAGTACTTC | CASSPGGSYEQYF
TRBD1 | - | TRBJ1-2 | TRBV4-1 | TGCGCCAGCAGCCGACAGGGATCCAACTATGGCTACACCTTC | CASSRQGSNYGYTF
- | - | TRBJ2-1 | TRBV11-3 | TGTGCCAGCAGCTCCGTACAGGGTTCTGAGCAGTTCTTC | CASSSVQGSEQFF
- | - | TRBJ2-1 | TRBV9 | TGTGCCAGCAGCGTAGGTCGAGATGAGCAGTTCTTC | CASSVGRDEQFF
- | - | TRBJ1-4 | TRBV4-1 | TGCGCCAGCAGCCAGTCGCGAGGGGGAACTAATGAAAAACTGTTTTTT | CASSQSRGGTNEKLFF
TRBD1 | - | TRBJ2-2 | TRBV18 | TGTGCCAGCTCATTGGACAGGGGAGCCGGGGAGCTGTTTTTT | CASSLDRGAGELFF
TRBD2 | - | TRBJ2-1 | TRBV18 | TGTGCCAGCTCACCGACTAGCGGGAGGGTCGATGAGCAGTTCTTC | CASSPTSGRVDEQFF
- | - | TRBJ2-5 | TRBV30 | TGTGCCTGGAGTCCAATAGCGGTGCCGGGCGAAACCCAGTACTTC | CAWSPIAVPGETQYF
- | - | TRBJ2-5 | TRBV14 | TGTGCCAGCAGCCGGACAGCCCCCCCAGGGACCCAGTACTTC | CASSRTAPPGTQYF
- | - | TRBJ2-5 | TRBV20-1 | TGCAGTGCTAACCGGGAGACCCAGTACTTC | CSANRETQYF
TRBD1 | - | TRBJ1-2 | TRBV18 | TGTGCCAGCTCACCGACGGGACAGAGGGGCTATGGCTACACCTTC | CASSPTGQRGYGYTF
- | - | TRBJ1-2 | TRBV28 | TGTGCCAGCAGTTTAGCCTTAGCTGATCGAGGCTACACCTTC | CASSLALADRGYTF
- | - | TRBJ2-3 | TRBV7-2 | TGTGCCAGCAGCTTAGTTTCTAGCGGCACAGATACGCAGTATTTT | CASSLVSSGTDTQYF
TRBD2 | - | TRBJ2-1 | TRBV6-5 | TGTGCCAGCAGGGGTCTGACTAGCGGGTACGAGCAGTTCTTC | CASRGLTSGYEQFF
- | - | TRBJ2-3 | TRBV28 | TGTGCCAGCAGTTTGGGCAGACGCACAGATACGCAGTATTTT | CASSLGRRTDTQYF
TRBD2 | - | TRBJ2-3 | TRBV10-3 | TGTGCCATCAGTGAGTCGACAGAGGGAGGGCCCGCAGATACGCAGTATTTT | CAISESTEGGPADTQYF
- | - | TRBJ1-5 | TRBV28 | TGTGCCAGCAGTTACAAGAATCCGGGTCCCAGCAATCAGCCCCAGCATTTT | CASSYKNPGPSNQPQHF
TRBD2 | - | TRBJ2-7 | TRBV6-1 | TGTGCCAGCATGAAGACTAGCGGGAGTTACGAGCAGTACTTC | CASMKTSGSYEQYF
- | - | TRBJ1-2 | TRBV5-3 | TGTGCCAGAAGCTTGGTCCGGGTTGGCACCTTC | CARSLVRVGTF
- | - | TRBJ1-1 | TRBV30 | TGTGCCTGGAGAGAAAGGGGAAGGACTGAAGCTTTCTTT | CAWRERGRTEAFF
- | - | TRBJ2-3 | TRBV19 | TGTGCCAGTAGTATAAGGCAGGGCCCAGATACGCAGTATTTT | CASSIRQGPDTQYF
TRBD1 | - | TRBJ2-5 | TRBV10-3 | TGTGCCATGGGGACAGCACAAGAGACCCAGTACTTC | CAMGTAQETQYF
- | - | TRBJ2-7 | TRBV11-2 | TGTGCCAGCAGCCTCGCCTACGAGCAGTACTTC | CASSLAYEQYF
- | - | TRBJ1-2 | TRBV28 | TGTGCCAGCATCAGGTCGACGAGCTATGGCTACACCTTC | CASIRSTSYGYTF
- | - | TRBJ2-5 | TRBV2 | TGTGCCAGCAGTGAAGTGGGGGCGGCCCGGTACTTC | CASSEVGAARYF
- | - | TRBJ1-1 | TRBV4-2 | TGTGCCAGCAGCCAAGACCGAGTAACCGTCGGAGCTTTCTTT | CASSQDRVTVGAFF
TRBD1 | - | TRBJ2-5 | TRBV6-5 | TGTGCCAGTCAGAAAGGACAGGGAAGGGGAGAGACCCAGTACTTC | CASQKGQGRGETQYF